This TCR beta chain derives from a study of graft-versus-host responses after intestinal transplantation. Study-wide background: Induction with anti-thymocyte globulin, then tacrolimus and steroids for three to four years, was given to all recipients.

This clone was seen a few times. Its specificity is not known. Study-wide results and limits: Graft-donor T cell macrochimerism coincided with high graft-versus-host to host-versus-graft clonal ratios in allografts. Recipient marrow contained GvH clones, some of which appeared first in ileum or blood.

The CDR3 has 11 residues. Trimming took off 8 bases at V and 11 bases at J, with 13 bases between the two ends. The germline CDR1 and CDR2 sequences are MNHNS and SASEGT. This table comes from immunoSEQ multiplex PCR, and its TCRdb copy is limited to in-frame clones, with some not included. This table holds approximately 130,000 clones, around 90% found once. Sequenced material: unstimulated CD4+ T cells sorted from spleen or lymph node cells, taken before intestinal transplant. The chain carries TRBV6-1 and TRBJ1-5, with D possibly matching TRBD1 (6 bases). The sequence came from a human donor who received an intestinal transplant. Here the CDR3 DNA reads TGTGCCAGCGCGACAGGCCAGGCCCAGCATTTT. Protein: CASATGQAQHF.